This TCR beta chain was found in a study of blood T cell repertoires in COVID-19. Across the study: Italy, Spain and the United States were the sources of the convalescent and acute COVID-19 samples.

Germline V gene sequence: CDR1 SNHLY, CDR2 FYNNEI. V lost 6 bases and J lost 2, with 13 bases in between. The CDR3 runs to 14 residues. Methods used by the authors: Cell counts per sample came from amplifying reference gene primers. Profiling relied on immunoSEQ multiplex PCR, and the TCRdb table lists in-frame clones only, not all of them. V, J and clone size were drawn from that table, and D and trimming were deduced from the DNA. The sample has about 130,000 clones; approximately 84% are singletons. The V gene is TRBV2, the J gene TRBJ1-2; D not resolved. What was sequenced was peripheral blood. This clonotype was sampled from a woman aged 25 to 39 who had recovered from COVID-19. This CDR3 reads CASRGQALNYGYTF. In nucleotides, the CDR3 is TGTGCCAGCAGGGGCCAGGCGTTAAACTATGGCTACACCTTC.